This entry describes one TCR beta chain. The study drew its donors from healthy HIV-negative adults without recent acute infections or vaccinations. Germline CDR1 reads MNHNS; CDR2 reads SASEGT. The CDR3 sequence is 12 residues long. V was clipped by 7 bases and J by 0 bases, with 4 bases between them. The source of the sample is a study of shared clonotypes between healthy human individuals. Assay used: immunoSEQ multiplex PCR; TCRdb lists only in-frame clones, some missing. Of 2 million to 2.5 million clones in the sample, approximately 95% were seen once. J is TRBJ2-1 and V is TRBV6-1; D call uncertain. The sequence derives from a man aged 18 to 35 in good health. Some clones in this sample may be carry-over from other donors' samples. The sample comprised naive CD4+ T cells from PBMCs. As for subset: CD45RA+ positively selected. CDR3 protein: CASTPSYNEQFF. In nucleotides, the CDR3 is TGTGCCAGCACGCCCTCCTACAATGAGCAGTTCTTC.